This TCR beta chain was obtained from a study of T cell responses to AZD1222 COVID-19 vaccine. Turning to the study itself: Second-dose intervals of approximately 4 or approximately 12 weeks were pooled.

Looked up from germline, CDR1 is MRHNA and CDR2 is SNTAGT. CDR3 size: 15 residues. V dropped 3 bases and J dropped 2 bases, with 11 bases sitting between them. The study's findings and limits: Donors, mostly white British, included more females; clonal diversity was possibly underestimated.

On this clone itself: The antigen is not known.

Profiled with immunoSEQ multiplex PCR; TCRdb holds only in-frame clones, not every one. The sample records around 140,000 clones, 80% to 95% being singletons. Sequencing was performed on peripheral blood, taken on day 0 of AZD1222 vaccination. The rearrangement links TRBV6-4 to TRBJ2-1; either TRBD1 or TRBD2 may fit D (5 bases each). The clonotype was recovered from an adult in good health. CDR3 residues: CASSEGTGTYNEQFF. The CDR3 nucleotides read TGTGCCAGCAGTGAGGGGACGGGGACCTACAATGAGCAGTTCTTC.